This T cell receptor beta chain comes out of a study of control samples from healthy donors and cancer patients. V was shortened by 5 bases and J by 8 bases, with 18 bases between the two germline ends. Germline assignment: CDR1 SGHTA and CDR2 FQGNSA. The CDR3 runs to 14 residues. Produced via immunoSEQ multiplex PCR; TCRdb's table is partial and in-frame only. The sample holds about 18,000 clones; 80% to 90% are singletons and the top ten take less than 30%. The TCR was taken from a woman in her 70s with lung cancer. V and J are TRBV7-2 and TRBJ1-2; D not certain. Input material: PBMCs. CDR3: CASSIGLLPWGYTF. The CDR3 DNA reads TGTGCCAGCAGCATTGGACTCCTCCCTTGGGGCTACACCTTC. Combining the CDR3 with reference TRBV7-2 and TRBJ1-2 gives the whole variable domain GAGVSQSPSNKVTEKGKDVELRCDPISGHTALYWYRQSLGQGLEFLIYFQGNSAPDKSGLPSDRFSAERTGGSVSTLTIQRTQQEDSAVYLCASSIGLLPWGYTFGSGTRLTVV.